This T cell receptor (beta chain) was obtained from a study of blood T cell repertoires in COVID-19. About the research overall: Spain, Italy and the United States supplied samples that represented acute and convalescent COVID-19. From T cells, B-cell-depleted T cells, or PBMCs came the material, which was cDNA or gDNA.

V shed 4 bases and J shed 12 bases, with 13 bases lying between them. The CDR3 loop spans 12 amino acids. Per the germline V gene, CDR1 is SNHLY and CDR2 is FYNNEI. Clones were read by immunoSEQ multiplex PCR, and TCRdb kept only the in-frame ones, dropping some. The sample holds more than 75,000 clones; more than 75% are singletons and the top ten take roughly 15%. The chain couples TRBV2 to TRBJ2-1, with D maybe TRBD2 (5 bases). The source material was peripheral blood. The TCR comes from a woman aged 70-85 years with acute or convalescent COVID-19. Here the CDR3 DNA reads TGTGCCAGCAGTGTACAATGGCTAGCGCAGTTCTTC. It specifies CASSVQWLAQFF.